This TCR beta chain stems from a study of OX40 agonist ivuxolimab in advanced cancers. Libraries were prepared by immunoSEQ multiplex PCR; TCRdb keeps only in-frame clonotypes and omits some of them. This sample yields tens of thousands of clones, of which 84% are seen a single time; just under 7% belongs to the top ten. Trimming shortened V by 4 bases and J by 6 bases, and 19 bases separated the two germline ends. Per the germline V gene, CDR1 is SGHDT and CDR2 is YYEEEE. The CDR3 is 15 amino acids. If patients had autoimmune disease history or systemic immunosuppression, they were excluded. Blood got drawn at baseline, again on cycle 4 day 1, and then on cycle 7 day 1. Comment on this clone: The antigen remains undetermined.

General study results and limits: Researchers did not establish what antigens the expanded peripheral T cells target.

The receptor was isolated from an adult with an advanced solid tumor such as melanoma, head and neck, liver or kidney cancer. The rearrangement joins TRBV5-6 to TRBJ1-1; no clear D. Sequencing was performed on CD4+ or CD8+ T cells sorted from blood, taken in a trial of the OX40 agonist ivuxolimab. Here the CDR3 reads CASSGTDGYRAEAFF. CDR3 in DNA: TGTGCCAGCAGCGGTACGGACGGCTATAGGGCTGAAGCTTTCTTT.